These 20 T cell receptor beta chains came from one sample sequenced in a study of regulatory T cells in long-lasting Graves disease. Through Arm-PCR of CDR3 regions and iRepertoire HTBI primers, TCR beta libraries were built. TCRdb re-analysed the multiplex PCR reads in MiXCR, keeping a single row per CDR3 protein. The table has under 700,000 distinct CDR3 sequences, about 16% seen once. The time point: newly diagnosed GD, antithyroid drugs for less than 3 months. PBMCs provided the RNA from which the TCR library was made. The same data also contributed to another study, on T cells in Graves' hyperthyroidism and ophthalmopathy.

This specimen was peripheral blood mononuclear cells (PBMCs), taken at new diagnosis, from a patient treated with antithyroid drugs. The receptors originated from a woman in her forties or fifties with Graves disease.

This clonotype was picked up a small number of times. Just one base apart from a much larger clone, this may be a read error. The CDR3 end shows no conserved phenylalanine or tryptophan, and so a read error is likely. This chain joins TRBV11-3 and TRBJ1-1; possibly TRBD1 for D (5 bases). Per the germline V gene, CDR1 is SGHNT and CDR2 is YENEEA. Trimming took 5 bases from V and 6 from J, leaving 13 bases between them. This CDR3 spans 13 amino acids. The CDR3 coding sequence is TGTGCCAGCAGCCTGGGACGGGCGTCTGAAGCTTTCTCT. This gives the protein CASSLGRASEAFS.

This clonotype was recorded many times. The V call is TRBV6-1, the J call TRBJ2-5; 9 nucleotides agree with TRBD1. The V segment lost 6 bases and the J segment 5 bases; nucleotides outside the gene matches: 7. This CDR3 has 14 residues. Germline CDR1 and CDR2: MNHNS and SASEGT. The CDR3 reads CASSRDRATETQYF. The CDR3 nucleotides read TGTGCCAGCAGCCGGGACAGGGCGACGGAGACCCAGTACTTC.

The table lists this clonotype with many counts. This rearrangement joins TRBV11-2 to TRBJ2-5; D is possibly TRBD1 (5 bases). Per germline, CDR1 SGHAT and CDR2 FQNNGV. The CDR3 loop spans 14 amino acids. Between the trimmed V and J ends, which lost 4 bases and 5 bases, there was a span of 14 bases. CDR3 nucleotide sequence: TGTGCCAGCAGCTCCGAAAGGGGCAGGGAGACCCAGTACTTC. It yields the protein CASSSERGRETQYF.

This clonotype showed up many times. The J gene is TRBJ2-4, the V gene TRBV5-1; possibly TRBD2 for D (6 bases). The germline V gene encodes CDR1 SGHRS and CDR2 YFSETQ. V dropped 1 base and J dropped 5 bases, with 13 bases sitting between them. CDR3 size: 15 residues. CDR3 DNA: TGCGCCAGCAGCTTGAGTGGGGGAGGCCAAAACATTCAGTACTTC. Its protein product is CASSLSGGGQNIQYF.

Only a few counts were recorded for this clonotype. The chain couples TRBV28 to TRBJ2-7; 7 bases are a match to TRBD1. Germline loops: CDR1 MDHEN, CDR2 SYDVKM. Trimming at V came to 8 bases and at J to 2 bases, leaving 6 bases not matched to a gene. This CDR3 is 13 amino acids long. The CDR3 coding sequence is TGTGCCAGCGTCCCAGGGGGAACCTACGAGCAGTACTTC. This gives the protein CASVPGGTYEQYF.

The chain links TRBV5-4 to TRBJ2-1; either TRBD1 or TRBD2 may fit D (7 bases each). Trimming removed 0 bases from V and 5 bases from J, with 12 bases in between. The CDR3 contains 15 residues. Germline CDR1 and CDR2: SGHNT and YYREEE (reference sequence). The CDR3 sequence: CASSLDPGGDNEQFF. The CDR3 DNA sequence: TGTGCCAGCAGCTTGGATCCAGGGGGGGACAATGAGCAGTTCTTC.

This clonotype was detected a few times. The rearrangement joins TRBV6-1 to TRBJ1-6; D remains unclear. CDR3 size: 14 residues. Germline V gives CDR1 MNHNS, CDR2 SASEGT. Trimming left V 8 bases short and J 10 bases short, with 18 bases between. The CDR3 loop reads CASLTGLVGSPLHF. The DNA for the CDR3 is TGTGCCAGCCTAACCGGACTGGTCGGCTCACCCCTCCACTTT.

Only a few counts were recorded for this clonotype. The chain recombines TRBV7-3 with TRBJ2-2; D call uncertain. This CDR3 has 13 residues. From germline, CDR1 is SGHTA and CDR2 FQGTGA. The ends were cut back, 4 bases at V and 6 bases at J, with 9 bases in the middle. CDR3 amino acids: CASSSRDSGELFF. For the CDR3, the DNA is TGTGCCAGCAGCTCCCGCGATTCCGGGGAGCTGTTTTTT.

This clonotype was found many times. The chain employs TRBV29-1 and TRBJ1-1; D might be TRBD1 (5 bases). CDR1 is SQVTM, CDR2 ANQGSEA, per germline. The CDR3 length is 13 residues. The V end lost 4 bases, the J end lost 0 bases, and 9 bases lay between the germline ends. The CDR3 sequence: CSVAKGMNTEAFF. The CDR3 nucleotides read TGCAGCGTTGCTAAGGGGATGAACACTGAAGCTTTCTTT.

The chain employs TRBV15 and TRBJ2-7, with D tentatively TRBD1 or TRBD2 (6 bases each). The germline gives CDR1 LNHNV, CDR2 YYDKDF (reference sequence). This CDR3 comprises 16 residues. Trimming left V 3 bases short and J 5 bases short, with 20 bases between. The CDR3 spells CATSSQPPPGADEQYF. The CDR3 DNA reads TGTGCCACCAGCAGCCAACCCCCTCCGGGGGCCGACGAGCAGTACTTC.

This clonotype was seen ten or more times. V and J are TRBV24-1 and TRBJ2-5; 8 bases line up with TRBD2. Trimming at V came to 7 bases and at J to 1 base, leaving 7 bases not matched to a gene. CDR3 length: 15 residues. Germline lookup yields CDR1 KGHDR and CDR2 SFDVKD. In nucleotides, the CDR3 is TGTGCCACCAGCGCCGGGGGGGTGACCCAAGAGACCCAGTACTTC. Protein sequence: CATSAGGVTQETQYF.

Many counts were recorded for this clonotype. V and J are TRBV4-1 and TRBJ1-6, with no clear D. There are 13 residues in the CDR3. The V end was cut by 1 base, the J end by 6 bases, with 4 bases between. Germline lookup yields CDR1 MGHRA and CDR2 YSYEKL. The CDR3: CASSQVVNSPLHF. CDR3 nucleotide sequence: TGCGCCAGCAGCCAAGTAGTTAATTCACCCCTCCACTTT.

The V gene is TRBV5-6, the J gene TRBJ2-1; unclear D gene. Trimming removed 4 bases at V and 6 bases at J, with 20 bases between. The CDR3 has 16 amino acids. Germline-derived CDR1 and CDR2 are SGHDT and YYEEEE. The CDR3 sequence is CASSGPSYGDCNEQFF. The CDR3, as DNA: TGTGCCAGCAGCGGGCCCTCCTATGGCGACTGCAATGAGCAGTTCTTC.

This clonotype was observed many times. This chain uses TRBV30 with TRBJ1-2; D gene unclear. With 2 bases removed from V and 4 bases from J, the gap between germline ends came to 5 bases. CDR3 size: 11 residues. Germline V gene sequence: CDR1 GTSNPN, CDR2 SVGIG (reference sequence). The CDR3, as DNA: TGTGCCTGGAGTACCGCCTATGGCTACACCTTC. This gives the protein CAWSTAYGYTF.

This chain connects TRBV7-9 to TRBJ1-2; D remains unclear. V was cut by 6 bases and J by 2 bases, with 16 bases left in between. This CDR3 has 15 amino acids. CDR1 SEHNR and CDR2 FQNEAQ come from the germline V gene (reference sequence). The CDR3 region is CASRLGPTGNYGYTF. CDR3 sequence (DNA): TGTGCCAGCAGGCTAGGCCCCACGGGGAACTATGGCTACACCTTC.

This clonotype has ten or more counts. The rearrangement links TRBV20-1 to TRBJ1-2; maybe TRBD1 (5 bases). With 2 bases removed from V and 4 bases from J, the gap between germline ends came to 14 bases. Germline-derived CDR1 and CDR2 are DFQATT and SNEGSKA (reference sequence). The CDR3 length is 14 residues. The CDR3: CSARQSGTSYGYTF. The DNA for the CDR3 is TGCAGTGCTAGACAATCCGGGACCAGCTATGGCTACACCTTC.

In this sample, this clonotype turned up many times. This rearrangement joins TRBV20-1 to TRBJ2-3; 8 bases line up with TRBD2. V was pared by 0 bases and J by 0 bases, with 5 bases of the junction left unmatched. CDR3 length equals 16 residues. Germline lookup yields CDR1 DFQATT and CDR2 SNEGSKA (reference sequence). CDR3 loop: CSARDQGTRSTDTQYF. The DNA of the CDR3 is TGCAGTGCTAGAGATCAAGGGACTAGGAGCACAGATACGCAGTATTTT.

In its sample, this clonotype was seen many times. The chain carries TRBV11-2 and TRBJ2-3; D gene ambiguous. Germline V CDR1 and CDR2: SGHAT, FQNNGV. The CDR3 spans 13 residues. Deletions cut 1 base from V and 2 bases from J, with 4 bases between. CDR3 coding DNA: TGTGCCAGCAGCTTAGGAGCCACAGATACGCAGTATTTT. Translating it yields CASSLGATDTQYF.

This clonotype was seen at least ten times. DNA of the CDR3: TGCAGTGCTCCACCCGGGACAGGGTCACAAGAGACCCAGTACTTC. This codes for CSAPPGTGSQETQYF. J is TRBJ2-5 and V is TRBV20-1; TRBD1 aligns across 9 bases. CDR3 length: 15 amino acids. Germline lookup yields CDR1 DFQATT and CDR2 SNEGSKA (reference sequence). The ends lost 5 bases at V and 2 bases at J; junction bases unmatched: 9.

This clonotype was seen repeatedly, ten times or more. This chain joins TRBV12-3 or TRBV12-4 and TRBJ1-6; no definite D call. The CDR3 consists of 15 residues. With 7 bases removed from V and 7 bases from J, the gap between germline ends came to 17 bases. The CDR3, as DNA: TGTGCCAGCACCTCCGGGGTGGCTGGGAATTCACCCCTCCACTTT. Translation gives CASTSGVAGNSPLHF.